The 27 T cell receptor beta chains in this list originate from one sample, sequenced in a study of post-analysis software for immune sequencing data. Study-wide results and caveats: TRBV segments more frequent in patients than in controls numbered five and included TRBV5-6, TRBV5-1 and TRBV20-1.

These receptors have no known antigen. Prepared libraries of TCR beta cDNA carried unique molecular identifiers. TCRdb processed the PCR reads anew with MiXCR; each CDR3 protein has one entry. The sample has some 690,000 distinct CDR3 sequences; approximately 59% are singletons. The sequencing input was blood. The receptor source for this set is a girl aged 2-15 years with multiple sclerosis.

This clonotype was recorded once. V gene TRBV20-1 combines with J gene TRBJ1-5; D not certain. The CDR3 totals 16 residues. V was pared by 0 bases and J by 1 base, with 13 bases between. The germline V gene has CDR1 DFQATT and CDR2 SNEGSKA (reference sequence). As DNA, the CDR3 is TGCAGTGCTAGAGATGAAGGAGGTTTGAGCAATCAGCCCCAGCATTTT. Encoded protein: CSARDEGGLSNQPQHF.

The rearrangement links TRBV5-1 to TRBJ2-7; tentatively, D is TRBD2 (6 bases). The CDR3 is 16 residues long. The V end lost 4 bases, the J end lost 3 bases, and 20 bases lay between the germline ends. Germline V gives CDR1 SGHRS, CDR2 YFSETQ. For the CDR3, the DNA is TGCGCCAGCAGCGCCTTACGGGACTGGGATGGCTACGAGCAGTACTTC. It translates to CASSALRDWDGYEQYF.

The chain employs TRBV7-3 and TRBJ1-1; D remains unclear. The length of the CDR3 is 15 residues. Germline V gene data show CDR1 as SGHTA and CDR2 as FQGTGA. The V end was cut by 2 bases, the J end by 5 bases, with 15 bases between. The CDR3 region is CASSLLSGGWTEAFF. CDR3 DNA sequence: TGTGCCAGCAGCTTACTTTCGGGCGGATGGACTGAAGCTTTCTTT.

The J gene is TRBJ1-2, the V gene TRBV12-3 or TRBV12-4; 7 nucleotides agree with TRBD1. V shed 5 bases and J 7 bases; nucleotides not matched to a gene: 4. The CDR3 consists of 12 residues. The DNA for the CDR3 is TGTGCCAGCAGTCCCGGGACAGTTGGCTACACCTTC. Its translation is CASSPGTVGYTF.

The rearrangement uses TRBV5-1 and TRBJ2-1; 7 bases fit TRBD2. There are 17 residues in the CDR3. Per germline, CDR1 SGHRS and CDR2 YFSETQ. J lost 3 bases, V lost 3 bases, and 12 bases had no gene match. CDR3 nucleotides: TGCGCCAGCAGCTCCCGGGCAGCGGGGTACCTCTACAATGAGCAGTTCTTC. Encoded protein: CASSSRAAGYLYNEQFF.

The CDR3 protein is CASSYSQAAYEQYF. The DNA of the CDR3 is TGTGCCAGCAGTTACAGTCAGGCAGCCTACGAGCAGTACTTC. The chain recombines TRBV6-5 with TRBJ2-7; D gene uncertain. This CDR3 has 14 amino acids. V was shortened by 2 bases and J by 2 bases, with 10 bases between the two germline ends. Per the germline V gene, CDR1 is MNHEY and CDR2 is SVGAGI.

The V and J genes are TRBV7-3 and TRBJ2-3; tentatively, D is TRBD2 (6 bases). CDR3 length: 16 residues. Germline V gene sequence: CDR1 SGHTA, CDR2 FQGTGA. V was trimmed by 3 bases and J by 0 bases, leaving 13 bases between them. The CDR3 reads CASSFRAGSSTDTQYF. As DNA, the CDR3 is TGTGCCAGCAGCTTCAGGGCGGGATCTAGCACAGATACGCAGTATTTT. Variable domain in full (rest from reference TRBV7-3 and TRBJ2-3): GAGVSQTPSNKVTEKGKYVELRCDPISGHTALYWYRQSLGQGPEFLIYFQGTGAADDSGLPNDRFFAVRPEGSVSTLKIQRTERGDSAVYLCASSFRAGSSTDTQYFGPGTRLTVL.

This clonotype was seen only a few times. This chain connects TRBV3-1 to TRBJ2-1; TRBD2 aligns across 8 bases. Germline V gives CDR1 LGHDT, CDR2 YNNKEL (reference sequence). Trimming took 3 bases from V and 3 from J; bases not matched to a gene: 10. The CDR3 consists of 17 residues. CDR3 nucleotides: TGTGCCAGCAGCCAGAGCATTACTAGCGGCTTCTACAATGAGCAGTTCTTC. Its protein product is CASSQSITSGFYNEQFF.

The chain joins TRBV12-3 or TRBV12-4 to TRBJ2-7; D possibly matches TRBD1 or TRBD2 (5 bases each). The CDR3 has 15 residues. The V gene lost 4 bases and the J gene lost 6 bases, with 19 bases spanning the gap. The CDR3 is CASSYEGPSIGEQYF. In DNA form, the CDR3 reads TGTGCCAGCAGTTATGAGGGACCCTCAATAGGCGAGCAGTACTTC.

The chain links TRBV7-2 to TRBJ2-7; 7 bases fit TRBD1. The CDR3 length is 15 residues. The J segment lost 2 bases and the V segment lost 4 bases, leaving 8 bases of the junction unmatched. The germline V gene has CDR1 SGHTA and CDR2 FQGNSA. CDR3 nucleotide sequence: TGTGCCAGCAGCTCATTGAGGGGGCCAGCCTACGAGCAGTACTTC. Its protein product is CASSSLRGPAYEQYF. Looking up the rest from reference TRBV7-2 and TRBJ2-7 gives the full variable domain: GAGVSQSPSNKVTEKGKDVELRCDPISGHTALYWYRQSLGQGLEFLIYFQGNSAPDKSGLPSDRFSAERTGGSVSTLTIQRTQQEDSAVYLCASSSLRGPAYEQYFGPGTRLTVT.

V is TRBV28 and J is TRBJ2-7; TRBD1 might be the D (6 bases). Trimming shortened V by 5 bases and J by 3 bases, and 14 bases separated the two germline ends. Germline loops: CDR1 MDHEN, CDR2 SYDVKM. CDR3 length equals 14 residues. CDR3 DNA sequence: TGTGCCAGCAGTGCTTGGGACATCATCTACGAGCAGTACTTC. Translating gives CASSAWDIIYEQYF.

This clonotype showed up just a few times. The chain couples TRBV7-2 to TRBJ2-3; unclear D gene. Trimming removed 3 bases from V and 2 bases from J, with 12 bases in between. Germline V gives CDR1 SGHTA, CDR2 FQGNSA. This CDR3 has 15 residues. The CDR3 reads CASSLSLLTTDTQYF. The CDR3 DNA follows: TGTGCCAGCAGCTTGAGCCTACTGACCACAGATACGCAGTATTTT. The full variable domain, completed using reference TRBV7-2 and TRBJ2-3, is GAGVSQSPSNKVTEKGKDVELRCDPISGHTALYWYRQSLGQGLEFLIYFQGNSAPDKSGLPSDRFSAERTGGSVSTLTIQRTQQEDSAVYLCASSLSLLTTDTQYFGPGTRLTVL.

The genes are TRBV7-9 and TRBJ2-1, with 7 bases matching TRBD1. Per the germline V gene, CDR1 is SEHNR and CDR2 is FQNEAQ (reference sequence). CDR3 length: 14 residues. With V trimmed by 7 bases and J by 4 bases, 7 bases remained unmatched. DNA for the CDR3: TGTGCCAGCACCCTCGAGACAGGGTACAATGAGCAGTTCTTC. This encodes CASTLETGYNEQFF.

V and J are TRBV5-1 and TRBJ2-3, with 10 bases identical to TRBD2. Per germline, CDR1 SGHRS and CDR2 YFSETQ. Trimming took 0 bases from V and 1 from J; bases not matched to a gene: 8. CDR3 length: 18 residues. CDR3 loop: CASSLETSGTVGTDTQYF. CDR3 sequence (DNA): TGCGCCAGCAGCTTGGAAACTAGCGGGACCGTAGGCACAGATACGCAGTATTTT.

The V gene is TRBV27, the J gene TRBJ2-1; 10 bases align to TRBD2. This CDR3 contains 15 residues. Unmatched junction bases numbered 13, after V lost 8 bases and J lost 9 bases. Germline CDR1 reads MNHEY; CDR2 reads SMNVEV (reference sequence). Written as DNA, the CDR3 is TGTGCCAGCGGTCCAGGTACTAGCGGGGTGGGTGAGCAGTTCTTC. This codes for CASGPGTSGVGEQFF.

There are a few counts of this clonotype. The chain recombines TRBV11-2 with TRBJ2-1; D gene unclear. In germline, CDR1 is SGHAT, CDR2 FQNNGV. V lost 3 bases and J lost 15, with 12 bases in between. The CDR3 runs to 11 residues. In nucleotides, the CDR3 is TGTGCCAGCAGCTTGACGATACACCCGTTCTTC. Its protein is CASSLTIHPFF.

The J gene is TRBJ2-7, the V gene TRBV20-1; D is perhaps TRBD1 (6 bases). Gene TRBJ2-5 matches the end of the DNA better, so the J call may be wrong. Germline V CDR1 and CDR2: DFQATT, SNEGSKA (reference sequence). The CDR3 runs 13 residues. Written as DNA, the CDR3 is TGCAGTGCTTTGGGACACCCCGAGGAGACCCAGTACTTC. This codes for CSALGHPEETQYF.

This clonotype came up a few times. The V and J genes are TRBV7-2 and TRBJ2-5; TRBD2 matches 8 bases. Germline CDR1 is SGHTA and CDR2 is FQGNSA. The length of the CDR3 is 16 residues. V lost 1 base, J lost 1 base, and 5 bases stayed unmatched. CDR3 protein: CASSLDSGATQETQYF. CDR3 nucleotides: TGTGCCAGCAGCTTAGATAGCGGGGCGACCCAAGAGACCCAGTACTTC.

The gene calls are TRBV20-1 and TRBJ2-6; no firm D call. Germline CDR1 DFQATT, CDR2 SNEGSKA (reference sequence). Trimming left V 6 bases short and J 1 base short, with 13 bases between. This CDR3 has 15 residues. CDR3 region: CSAILGTSGANVLTF. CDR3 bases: TGCAGTGCAATCCTGGGAACTTCTGGGGCCAACGTCCTGACTTTC.

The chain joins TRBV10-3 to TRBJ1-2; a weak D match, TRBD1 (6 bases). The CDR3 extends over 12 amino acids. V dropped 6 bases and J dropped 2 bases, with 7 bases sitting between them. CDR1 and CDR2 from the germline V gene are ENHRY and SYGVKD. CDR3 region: CAIRDRNYGYTF. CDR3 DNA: TGTGCCATCAGGGACAGAAACTATGGCTACACCTTC.

CDR3 DNA: TGTGCCAGCAGTTATTTGGGGACGCCGAAGATAATCGGCTATGGCTACACCTTC. Translated: CASSYLGTPKIIGYGYTF. V is TRBV27 and J is TRBJ1-2, with D possibly matching TRBD1 (5 bases). This CDR3 has 18 residues. Germline CDR1 MNHEY, CDR2 SMNVEV (reference sequence). The V gene lost 4 bases and the J gene lost 4 bases, with 25 bases spanning the gap.

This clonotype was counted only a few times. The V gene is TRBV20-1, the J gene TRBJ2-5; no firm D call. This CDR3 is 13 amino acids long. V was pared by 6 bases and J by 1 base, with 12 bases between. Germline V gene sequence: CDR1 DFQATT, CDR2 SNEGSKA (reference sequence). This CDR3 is CSAAFDFQETQYF. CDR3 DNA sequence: TGCAGTGCGGCTTTCGATTTCCAAGAGACCCAGTACTTC.

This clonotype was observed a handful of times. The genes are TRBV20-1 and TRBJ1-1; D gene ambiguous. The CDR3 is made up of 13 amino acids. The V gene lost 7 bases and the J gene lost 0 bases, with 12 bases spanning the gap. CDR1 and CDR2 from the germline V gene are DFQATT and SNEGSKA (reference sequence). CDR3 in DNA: TGCAGTGTCACCAGGCCCCTGAACACTGAAGCTTTCTTT. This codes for CSVTRPLNTEAFF.

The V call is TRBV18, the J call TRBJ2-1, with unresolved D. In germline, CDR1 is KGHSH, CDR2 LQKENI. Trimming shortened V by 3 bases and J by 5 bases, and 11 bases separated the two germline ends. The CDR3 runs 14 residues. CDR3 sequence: CASSPSWQNNEQFF. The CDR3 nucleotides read TGTGCCAGCTCACCTTCCTGGCAGAACAATGAGCAGTTCTTC.

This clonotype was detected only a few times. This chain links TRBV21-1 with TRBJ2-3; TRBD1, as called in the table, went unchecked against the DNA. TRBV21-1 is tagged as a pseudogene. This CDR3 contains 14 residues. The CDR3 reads CASSPCFALSGQYF. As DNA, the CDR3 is TGTGCCAGCAGCCCCTGCTTTGCCCTGAGCGGGCAGTATTTT.

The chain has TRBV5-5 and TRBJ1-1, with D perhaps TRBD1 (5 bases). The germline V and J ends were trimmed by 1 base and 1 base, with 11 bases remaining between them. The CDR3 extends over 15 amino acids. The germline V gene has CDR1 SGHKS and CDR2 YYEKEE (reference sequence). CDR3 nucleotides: TGTGCCAGCAGCTTGTTTCAGGGAGCGAACACTGAAGCTTTCTTT. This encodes CASSLFQGANTEAFF.

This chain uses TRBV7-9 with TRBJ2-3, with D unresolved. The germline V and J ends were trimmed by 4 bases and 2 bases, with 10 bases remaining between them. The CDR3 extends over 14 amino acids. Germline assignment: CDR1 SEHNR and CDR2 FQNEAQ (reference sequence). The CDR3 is CASSSLLTTDTQYF. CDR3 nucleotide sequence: TGTGCCAGCAGCTCTTTACTAACCACAGATACGCAGTATTTT.